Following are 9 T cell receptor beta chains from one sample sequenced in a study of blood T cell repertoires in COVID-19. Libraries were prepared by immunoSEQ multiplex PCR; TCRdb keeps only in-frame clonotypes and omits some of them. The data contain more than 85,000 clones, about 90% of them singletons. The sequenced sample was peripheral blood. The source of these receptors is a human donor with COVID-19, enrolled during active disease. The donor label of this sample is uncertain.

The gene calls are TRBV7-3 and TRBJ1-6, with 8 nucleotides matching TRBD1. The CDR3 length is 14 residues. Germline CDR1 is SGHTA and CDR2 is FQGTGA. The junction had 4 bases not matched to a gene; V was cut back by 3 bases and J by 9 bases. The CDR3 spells CASSLDRVGSPLHF. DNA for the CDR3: TGTGCCAGCAGCTTGGACAGGGTTGGTTCACCCCTCCACTTT. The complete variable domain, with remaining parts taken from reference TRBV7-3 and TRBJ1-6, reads GAGVSQTPSNKVTEKGKYVELRCDPISGHTALYWYRQSLGQGPEFLIYFQGTGAADDSGLPNDRFFAVRPEGSVSTLKIQRTERGDSAVYLCASSLDRVGSPLHFGNGTRLTVT.

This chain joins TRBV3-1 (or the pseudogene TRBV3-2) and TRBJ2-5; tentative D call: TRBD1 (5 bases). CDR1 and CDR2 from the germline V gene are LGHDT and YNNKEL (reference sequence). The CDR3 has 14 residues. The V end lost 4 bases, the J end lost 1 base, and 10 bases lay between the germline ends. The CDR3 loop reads CASSPRQGQETQYF. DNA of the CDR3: TGTGCCAGCAGCCCCCGCCAGGGCCAAGAGACCCAGTACTTC.

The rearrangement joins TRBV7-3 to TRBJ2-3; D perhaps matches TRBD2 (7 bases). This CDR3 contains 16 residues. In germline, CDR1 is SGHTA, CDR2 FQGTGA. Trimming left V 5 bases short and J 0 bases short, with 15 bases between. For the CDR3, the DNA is TGTGCCAGCAGCACAATGGGAGGGGGGAGCACAGATACGCAGTATTTT. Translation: CASSTMGGGSTDTQYF.

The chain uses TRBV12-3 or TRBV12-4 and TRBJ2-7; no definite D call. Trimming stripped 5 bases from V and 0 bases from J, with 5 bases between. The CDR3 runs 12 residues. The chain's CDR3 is CASSPVSYEQYF. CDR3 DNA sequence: TGTGCCAGCAGTCCGGTCTCCTACGAGCAGTACTTC.

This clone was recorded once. CDR3 protein: CATSDPGQGDTGELFF. In DNA form, the CDR3 reads TGTGCCACCAGTGACCCGGGACAGGGAGACACCGGGGAGCTGTTTTTT. The chain carries TRBV24-1 and TRBJ2-2; 9 bases line up with TRBD1. V was clipped by 4 bases and J by 3 bases; unmatched bases: 5. This CDR3 comprises 16 residues. From germline, CDR1 is KGHDR and CDR2 SFDVKD.

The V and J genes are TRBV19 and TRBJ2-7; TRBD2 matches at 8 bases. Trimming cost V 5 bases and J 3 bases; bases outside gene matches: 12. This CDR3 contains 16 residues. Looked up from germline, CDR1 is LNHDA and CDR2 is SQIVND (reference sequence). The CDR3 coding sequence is TGTGCCAGTAGTCCAACCGGGGGGGCGCCCTTCTACGAGCAGTACTTC. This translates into CASSPTGGAPFYEQYF.

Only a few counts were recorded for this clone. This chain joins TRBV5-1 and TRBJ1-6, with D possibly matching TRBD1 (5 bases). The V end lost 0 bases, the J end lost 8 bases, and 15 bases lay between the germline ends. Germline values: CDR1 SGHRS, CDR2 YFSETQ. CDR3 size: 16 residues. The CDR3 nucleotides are TGCGCCAGCAGCTTGGCCTCGGGACGGGGGGATTCACCCCTCCACTTT. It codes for CASSLASGRGDSPLHF.

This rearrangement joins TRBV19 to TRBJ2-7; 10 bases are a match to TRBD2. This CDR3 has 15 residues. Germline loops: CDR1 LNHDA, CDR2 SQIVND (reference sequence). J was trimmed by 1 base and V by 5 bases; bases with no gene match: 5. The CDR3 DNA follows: TGTGCCAGTAGTTCGGGACTAGCGAGATCCTACGAGCAGTACTTC. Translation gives CASSSGLARSYEQYF.

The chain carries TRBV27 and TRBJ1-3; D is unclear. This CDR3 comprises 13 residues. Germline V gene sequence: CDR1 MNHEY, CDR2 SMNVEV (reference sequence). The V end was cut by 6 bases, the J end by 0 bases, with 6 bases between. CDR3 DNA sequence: TGTGCCAGCAGACGGAGCTCTGGAAACACCATATATTTT. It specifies CASRRSSGNTIYF.